These 10 T cell receptor beta chains originate from one sample sequenced in a study of T-cell memory formation after mild COVID-19. In TCRdb, the 5' RACE reads were re-called with MiXCR into one record per CDR3 protein. The data hold approximately 350,000 distinct CDR3 sequences, with 10% to 15% observed a single time. The sequenced sample was PBMCs or a T cell subset sorted from them (not recorded which). Every receptor here comes from a young man who had mild COVID-19 (a few samples of this study predate the infection). Cell type and time point are not known.

This clonotype has at least ten counts. The CDR3 sequence is CAISDGLAGGETQYF. The CDR3 nucleotides read TGTGCCATCAGTGACGGCCTAGCGGGGGGGGAGACCCAGTACTTC. The V and J genes are TRBV10-3 and TRBJ2-5; the match to TRBD2 covers 12 bases. With V trimmed by 3 bases and J by 5 bases, 4 bases remained unmatched. This CDR3 is built from 15 residues. Germline-derived CDR1 and CDR2 are ENHRY and SYGVKD.

The chain recombines TRBV7-9 with TRBJ1-1, with unresolved D. Germline lookup yields CDR1 SEHNR and CDR2 FQNEAQ (reference sequence). Trimming took off 1 base at V and 5 bases at J, with 14 bases between the two ends. The CDR3 sequence is 15 residues long. The CDR3, as DNA: TGTGCCAGCAGCTTAGTGTGGGGTGATAGGACTGAAGCTTTCTTT. Amino acid sequence: CASSLVWGDRTEAFF.

This clonotype was seen a few times. This chain joins TRBV7-6 and TRBJ1-1; the D gene is possibly TRBD1 (5 bases). The ends were cut back, 6 bases at V and 8 bases at J, with 13 bases in the middle. Per germline, CDR1 SGHVS and CDR2 FNYEAQ. The CDR3 is 12 amino acids. CDR3 sequence: CASSGGSQEAFF. CDR3 coding DNA: TGTGCCAGCAGTGGGGGAAGCCAAGAAGCTTTCTTT.

The sample holds a few counts of this clonotype. The chain joins TRBV27 to TRBJ1-1, with TRBD1 as a possible D gene (6 bases). This CDR3 spans 13 amino acids. The ends were cut back, 4 bases at V and 5 bases at J, with 11 bases in the middle. The germline gives CDR1 MNHEY, CDR2 SMNVEV (reference sequence). The CDR3 nucleotides read TGTGCCAGCAGTTACAGGGCGGGGACTGAAGCTTTCTTT. It is translated as CASSYRAGTEAFF.

This clonotype was observed at least ten times. The V and J genes are TRBV5-6 and TRBJ2-3, with TRBD1 matching 10 bases. CDR1 and CDR2 from the germline V gene are SGHDT and YYEEEE. The CDR3 consists of 16 residues. The V and J ends lost 7 bases and 2 bases, in that order; junction bases with no gene match: 10. DNA of the CDR3: TGTGCCAGCGACAAGACAGGGGGCGTACTCACAGATACGCAGTATTTT. Residues: CASDKTGGVLTDTQYF.

This clonotype was counted only a few times. The chain combines TRBV6-2 or TRBV6-3 with TRBJ2-5, with 7 positions matching TRBD1. Germline CDR1 and CDR2: MNHEY and SVGEGT. With V trimmed by 5 bases and J by 3 bases, 6 bases remained unmatched. The CDR3 runs to 14 residues. The CDR3 DNA reads as TGTGCCAGCAGTCAATCAGGGGGAAAAGAGACCCAGTACTTC. Protein sequence: CASSQSGGKETQYF.

This chain uses TRBV11-2 with TRBJ1-1; D call uncertain. The CDR3 has 15 residues. V lost 5 bases and J 1 base, leaving 14 bases between the germline ends. Germline CDR1 is SGHAT and CDR2 is FQNNGV. The chain's CDR3 is CASSIFTVGNTEAFF. CDR3 DNA sequence: TGTGCCAGCAGCATTTTCACAGTAGGGAACACTGAAGCTTTCTTT.

This clonotype was found a few times. The chain uses TRBV18 and TRBJ1-4, with 9 bases fitting TRBD1. V lost 2 bases and J lost 7; bases outside the gene matches: 5. The CDR3 is made up of 15 amino acids. From germline, CDR1 is KGHSH and CDR2 LQKENI. This chain's CDR3 is CASSPNPDRGEKLFF. The DNA of the CDR3 is TGTGCCAGCTCACCAAATCCGGACAGGGGTGAAAAACTGTTTTTT.

This clonotype was detected a few times. The genes are TRBV5-1 and TRBJ2-7, with 8 nucleotides matching TRBD1. V lost 4 bases, J lost 5 bases, and 8 bases stayed unmatched. This CDR3 is 14 amino acids long. From germline, CDR1 is SGHRS and CDR2 YFSETQ. In DNA, the CDR3 is TGCGCCAGCAGCCAGGAGACAGGGGTCCACGAGCAGTACTTC. This encodes CASSQETGVHEQYF.

In this sample, this clonotype turned up many times. CDR3 in DNA: TGTGCCAGCAGCTTTAGTGACACCAATCAGCCCCAGCATTTT. It codes for CASSFSDTNQPQHF. V gene TRBV7-9 combines with J gene TRBJ1-5; D remains unclear. Germline CDR1 reads SEHNR; CDR2 reads FQNEAQ (reference sequence). CDR3 length: 14 amino acids. Trimming removed 3 bases at V and 3 bases at J, with 9 bases between.